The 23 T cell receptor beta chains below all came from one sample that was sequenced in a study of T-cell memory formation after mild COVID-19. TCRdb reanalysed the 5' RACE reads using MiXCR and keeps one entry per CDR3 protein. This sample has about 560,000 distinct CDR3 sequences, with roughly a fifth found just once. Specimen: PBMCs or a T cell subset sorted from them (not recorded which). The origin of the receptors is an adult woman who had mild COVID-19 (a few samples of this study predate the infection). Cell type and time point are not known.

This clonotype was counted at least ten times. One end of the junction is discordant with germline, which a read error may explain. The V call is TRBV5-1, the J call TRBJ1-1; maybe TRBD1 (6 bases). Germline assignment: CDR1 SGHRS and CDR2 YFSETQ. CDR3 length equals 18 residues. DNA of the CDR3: TGCGCCAGCAGCTTACGGGTGGGGGTCAGGGGCTCGAACTCTGAAGCTTTCTTT. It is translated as CASSLRVGVRGSNSEAFF. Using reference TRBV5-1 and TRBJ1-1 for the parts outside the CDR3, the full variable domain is KAGVTQTPRYLIKTRGQQVTLSCSPISGHRSVSWYQQTPGQGLQFLFEYFSETQRNKGNFPGRFSGRQFSNSRSEMNVSTLELGDSALYLCASSLRVGVRGSNSEAFFGQGTRLTVV.

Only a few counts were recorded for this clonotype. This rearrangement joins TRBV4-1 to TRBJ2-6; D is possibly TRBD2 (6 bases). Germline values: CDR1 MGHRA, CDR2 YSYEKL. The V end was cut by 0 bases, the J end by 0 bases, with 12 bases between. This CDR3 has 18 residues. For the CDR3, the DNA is TGCGCCAGCAGCCAAGAGGGGCGGAGGGTCTCTGGGGCCAACGTCCTGACTTTC. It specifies CASSQEGRRVSGANVLTF.

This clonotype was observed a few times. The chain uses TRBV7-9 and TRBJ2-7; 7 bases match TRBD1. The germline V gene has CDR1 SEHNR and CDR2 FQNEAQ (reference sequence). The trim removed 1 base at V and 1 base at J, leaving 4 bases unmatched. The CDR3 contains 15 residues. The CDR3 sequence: CASSLVGGQSYEQYF. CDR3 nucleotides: TGTGCCAGCAGCTTAGTAGGGGGACAGTCCTACGAGCAGTACTTC.

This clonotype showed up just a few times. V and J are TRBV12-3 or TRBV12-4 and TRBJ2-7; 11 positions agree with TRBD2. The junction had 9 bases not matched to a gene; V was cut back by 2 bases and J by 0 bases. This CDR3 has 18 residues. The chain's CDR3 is CASSLSGWTSGYSYEQYF. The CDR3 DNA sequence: TGTGCCAGCAGTTTATCGGGTTGGACTAGCGGGTACTCCTACGAGCAGTACTTC.

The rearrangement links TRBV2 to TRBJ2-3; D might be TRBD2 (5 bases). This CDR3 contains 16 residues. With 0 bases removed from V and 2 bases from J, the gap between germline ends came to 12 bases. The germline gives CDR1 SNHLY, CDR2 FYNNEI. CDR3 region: CASSEALPGSTDTQYF. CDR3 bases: TGTGCCAGCAGTGAAGCGCTTCCGGGGTCCACAGATACGCAGTATTTT.

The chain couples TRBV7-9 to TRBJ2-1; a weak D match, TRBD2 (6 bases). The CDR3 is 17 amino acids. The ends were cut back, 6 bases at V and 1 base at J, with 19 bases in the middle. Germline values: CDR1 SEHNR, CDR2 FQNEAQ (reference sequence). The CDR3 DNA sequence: TGTGCCAGCAGATCGCCCGACGGGGGACCTTCCTACAATGAGCAGTTCTTC. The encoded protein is CASRSPDGGPSYNEQFF.

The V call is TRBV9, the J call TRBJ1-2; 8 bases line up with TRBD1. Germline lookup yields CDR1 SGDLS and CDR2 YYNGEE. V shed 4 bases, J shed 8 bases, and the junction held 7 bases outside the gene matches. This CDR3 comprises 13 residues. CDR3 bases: TGTGCCAGCAGCACAGGGGGATTGAGAGGCTACACCTTC. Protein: CASSTGGLRGYTF.

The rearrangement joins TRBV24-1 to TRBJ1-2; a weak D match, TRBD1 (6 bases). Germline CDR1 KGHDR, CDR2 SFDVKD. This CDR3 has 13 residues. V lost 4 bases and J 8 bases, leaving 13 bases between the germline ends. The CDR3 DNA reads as TGTGCCACCAGTGAAACCGGGACATCCGGCTACACCTTC. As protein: CATSETGTSGYTF.

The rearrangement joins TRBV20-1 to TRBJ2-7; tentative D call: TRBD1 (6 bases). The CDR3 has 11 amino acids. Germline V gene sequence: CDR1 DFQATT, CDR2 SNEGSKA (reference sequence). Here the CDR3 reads CRADRTYEQYF. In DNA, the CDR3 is TGCAGGGCTGACAGGACCTACGAGCAGTACTTC.

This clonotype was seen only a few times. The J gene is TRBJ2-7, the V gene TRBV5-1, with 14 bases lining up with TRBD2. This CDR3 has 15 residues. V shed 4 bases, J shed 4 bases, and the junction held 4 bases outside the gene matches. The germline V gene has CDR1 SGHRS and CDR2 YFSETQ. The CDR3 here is CASSPGLAGVYEQYF. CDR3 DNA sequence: TGCGCCAGCAGCCCGGGACTAGCGGGAGTGTACGAGCAGTACTTC.

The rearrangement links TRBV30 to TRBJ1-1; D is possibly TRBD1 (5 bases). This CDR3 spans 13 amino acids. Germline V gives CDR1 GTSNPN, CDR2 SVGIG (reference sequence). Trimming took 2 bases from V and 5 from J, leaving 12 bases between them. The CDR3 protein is CAWSWDGRTEAFF. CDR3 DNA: TGTGCCTGGAGTTGGGACGGTAGAACTGAAGCTTTCTTT.

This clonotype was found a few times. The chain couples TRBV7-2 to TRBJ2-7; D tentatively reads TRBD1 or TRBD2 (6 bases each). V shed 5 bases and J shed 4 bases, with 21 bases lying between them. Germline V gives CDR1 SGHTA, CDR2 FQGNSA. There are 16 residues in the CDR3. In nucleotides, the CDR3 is TGTGCCAGCAGCCTCTCAGGGGCGGGATTGTCATACGAGCAGTACTTC. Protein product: CASSLSGAGLSYEQYF.

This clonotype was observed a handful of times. For the CDR3, the DNA is TGTGCCAGCAGTTATTCCGGGACAGGGAGTCAGGAGACCCAGTACTTC. This encodes CASSYSGTGSQETQYF. This rearrangement joins TRBV6-5 to TRBJ2-5, with 9 bases aligning to TRBD1. The CDR3 has 16 amino acids. The germline CDR1 and CDR2 sequences are MNHEY and SVGAGI. J gave up 5 bases and V 3 bases, and 10 bases lay outside the gene matches.

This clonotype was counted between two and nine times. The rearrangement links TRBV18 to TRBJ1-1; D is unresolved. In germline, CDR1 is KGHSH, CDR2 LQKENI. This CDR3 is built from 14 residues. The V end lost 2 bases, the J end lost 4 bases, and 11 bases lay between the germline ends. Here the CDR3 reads CASSPEIRSTEAFF. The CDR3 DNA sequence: TGTGCCAGCTCACCAGAGATTAGGAGCACTGAAGCTTTCTTT.

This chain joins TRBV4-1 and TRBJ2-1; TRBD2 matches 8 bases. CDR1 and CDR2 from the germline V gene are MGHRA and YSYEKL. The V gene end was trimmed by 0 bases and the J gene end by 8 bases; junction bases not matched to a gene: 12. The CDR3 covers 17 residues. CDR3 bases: TGCGCCAGCAGCCAAGATCGCAACGGGGGGGCTCTCGATGAGCAGTTCTTC. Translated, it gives CASSQDRNGGALDEQFF.

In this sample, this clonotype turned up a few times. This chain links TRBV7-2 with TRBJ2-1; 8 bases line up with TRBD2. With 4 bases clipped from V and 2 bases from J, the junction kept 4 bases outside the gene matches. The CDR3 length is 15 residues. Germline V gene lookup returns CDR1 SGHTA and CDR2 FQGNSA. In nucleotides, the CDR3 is TGTGCCAGCAGCTCTAGCGGGTTTGCCTACAATGAGCAGTTCTTC. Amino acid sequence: CASSSSGFAYNEQFF.

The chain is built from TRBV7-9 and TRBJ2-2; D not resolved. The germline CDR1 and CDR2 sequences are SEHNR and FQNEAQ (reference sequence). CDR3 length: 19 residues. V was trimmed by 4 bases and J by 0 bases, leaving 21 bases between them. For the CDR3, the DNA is TGTGCCAGCAGCTCATCGATACTACAGCGTCGGGCGAACACCGGGGAGCTGTTTTTT. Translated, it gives CASSSSILQRRANTGELFF.

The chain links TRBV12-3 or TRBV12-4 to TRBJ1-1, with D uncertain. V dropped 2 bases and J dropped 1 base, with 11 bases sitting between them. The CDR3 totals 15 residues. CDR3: CASSLRAFKNTEAFF. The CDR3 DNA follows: TGTGCCAGCAGTTTACGGGCCTTCAAGAACACTGAAGCTTTCTTT.

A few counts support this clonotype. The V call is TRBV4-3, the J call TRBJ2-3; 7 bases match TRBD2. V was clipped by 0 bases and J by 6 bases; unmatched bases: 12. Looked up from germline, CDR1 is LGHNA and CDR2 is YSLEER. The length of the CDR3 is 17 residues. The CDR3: CASSQDRSLAARDTQYF. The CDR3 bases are TGCGCCAGCAGCCAAGATCGAAGCCTAGCGGCCCGGGATACGCAGTATTTT.

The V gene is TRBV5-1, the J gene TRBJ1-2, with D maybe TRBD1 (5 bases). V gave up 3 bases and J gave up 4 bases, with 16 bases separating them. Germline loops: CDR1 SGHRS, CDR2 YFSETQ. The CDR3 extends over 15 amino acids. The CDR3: CASSSEAIRGYGYTF. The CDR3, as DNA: TGCGCCAGCAGCTCTGAGGCGATAAGGGGCTATGGCTACACCTTC.

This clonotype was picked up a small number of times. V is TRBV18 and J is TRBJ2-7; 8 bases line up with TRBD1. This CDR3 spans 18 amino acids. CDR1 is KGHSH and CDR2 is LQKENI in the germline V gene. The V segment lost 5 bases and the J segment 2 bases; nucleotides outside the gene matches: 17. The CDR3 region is CASSVSTVRTGTTYEQYF. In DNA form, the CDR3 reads TGTGCCAGCTCAGTATCAACAGTACGGACAGGGACGACCTACGAGCAGTACTTC.

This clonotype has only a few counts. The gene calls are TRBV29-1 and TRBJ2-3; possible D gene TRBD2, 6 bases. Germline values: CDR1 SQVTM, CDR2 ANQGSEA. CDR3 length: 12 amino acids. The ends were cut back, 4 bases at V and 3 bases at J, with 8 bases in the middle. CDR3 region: CSVVEGTDTQYF. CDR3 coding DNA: TGCAGCGTTGTGGAGGGGACAGATACGCAGTATTTT.

CDR3 nucleotides: TGTGCCAGCAGCTCTAGCAAAACGCAGGGGACCCAGTACTTC. This sequence encodes CASSSSKTQGTQYF. The J gene is TRBJ2-5, the V gene TRBV11-2; tentatively, D is TRBD1 or TRBD2 (5 bases each). The V gene lost 4 bases and the J gene lost 7 bases, with 16 bases spanning the gap. The CDR3 has 14 amino acids. Germline V gives CDR1 SGHAT, CDR2 FQNNGV.